The 27 T cell receptor beta chains reported below all come from one sample, sequenced in a study of tumor-infiltrating lymphocytes in primary liver carcinoma. Constant-region priming of around 530 ng total RNA yielded TCR beta cDNA. TCR beta libraries came from three nested multiplex PCR rounds using slightly modified ARM-PCR. The study ran its first two PCR rounds for roughly 11 cycles each, using TRBV1-TRBV30 forward primers and a C-beta reverse primer. TCRdb re-called the multiplex PCR reads through MiXCR, storing one row per CDR3 protein. The sample yields more than 150,000 distinct CDR3 sequences, 50% to 75% seen once. Out of unsorted whole blood came the blood RNA, and germline DNA was extracted as well. The specimen sequenced was peripheral blood. The receptors come from a man aged 35 to 55 with primary liver carcinoma and hepatitis B virus infection.

About this clonotype itself: This CDR3 fails to terminate in the conserved phenylalanine or tryptophan, so it likely reflects a read error. The chain carries TRBV11-2 and TRBJ2-7; a possible D gene is TRBD2 (5 bases). This CDR3 comprises 14 residues. Per the germline V gene, CDR1 is SGHAT and CDR2 is FQNNGV. Here the CDR3 reads CTSSKLVGSYEQYY. In DNA, the CDR3 is TGTACCAGCAGCAAACTAGTGGGTAGCTACGAGCAGTACTAC.

This clonotype appeared a few times. The chain links TRBV4-1 to TRBJ2-1; D is possibly TRBD2 (6 bases). The CDR3 has 15 residues. Germline lookup yields CDR1 MGHRA and CDR2 YSYEKL. The V gene lost 3 bases and the J gene lost 7 bases, with 16 bases spanning the gap. The CDR3 sequence is CASSHRRGAGNEQFF. DNA of the CDR3: TGCGCCAGCAGCCATCGCCGCGGGGCGGGGAATGAGCAGTTCTTC.

The chain uses TRBV6-1 and TRBJ2-7; D remains unclear. CDR1 MNHNS and CDR2 SASEGT come from the germline V gene. The CDR3 length is 13 residues. V was trimmed by 2 bases and J by 2 bases, leaving 7 bases between them. The CDR3 here is CASSELEPYEQYF. The CDR3 DNA reads as TGTGCCAGCAGTGAACTGGAGCCCTACGAGCAGTACTTC.

The chain links TRBV5-1 to TRBJ2-1; possibly TRBD2 for D (5 bases). CDR1 SGHRS and CDR2 YFSETQ come from the germline V gene. With 1 base removed from V and 0 bases from J, the gap between germline ends came to 8 bases. The CDR3 has 15 amino acids. The CDR3 loop reads CASSLTGNSYNEQFF. CDR3 DNA: TGCGCCAGCAGCTTGACGGGGAACTCCTACAATGAGCAGTTCTTC.

Ten or more counts support this clonotype. The chain couples TRBV12-3 or TRBV12-4 to TRBJ2-1; a weak D match, TRBD2 (6 bases). The CDR3 runs to 13 residues. With 4 bases removed from V and 5 bases from J, the gap between germline ends came to 9 bases. DNA for the CDR3: TGTGCCAGCAGTTCCGGGACTCACAATGAGCAGTTCTTC. This sequence encodes CASSSGTHNEQFF.

This clonotype occurred many times. The chain couples TRBV11-2 to TRBJ2-7; TRBD1 agrees at 10 bases. The CDR3 length is 14 residues. In germline, CDR1 is SGHAT, CDR2 FQNNGV. Losses at the gene ends were 7 bases for V and 3 bases for J; bases not matched to a gene: 6. CDR3 nucleotide sequence: TGTGCCAGCACCGGGACAGGGGTTAGCTACGAGCAGTACTTC. Amino acids: CASTGTGVSYEQYF.

The V gene is TRBV10-2, the J gene TRBJ2-5; the D gene is possibly TRBD1 (5 bases). Germline assignment: CDR1 WSHSY and CDR2 SAAADI. Trimming took off 0 bases at V and 4 bases at J, with 12 bases between the two ends. The CDR3 has 15 residues. DNA of the CDR3: TGCGCCAGCAGTGAGTCGACCCCCCAGGGAGAGACCCAGTACTTC. As protein: CASSESTPQGETQYF.

Notes on this clonotype: Germline is not matched at one junction end, which may reflect a read error. The rearrangement uses TRBV7-8 and TRBJ2-7; the match to TRBD2 covers 13 bases. Germline loops: CDR1 SGHVS, CDR2 FQNEAQ. The CDR3 sequence is 16 residues long. CDR3 in DNA: TGTGCCAGCAGGCTGACTAGCGGGAGGACCTCCTACGAGCAATACTTC. This translates into CASRLTSGRTSYEQYF.

This sequence joins TRBV7-8 and TRBJ2-7, with 9 bases fitting TRBD2. The DNA end is a closer match to TRBJ2-5, so the J assignment may be wrong. This CDR3 is 15 amino acids long. CDR1 is SGHVS, CDR2 FQNEAQ, per germline. The CDR3: CASSLRLAGQETQYF. The DNA for the CDR3 is TGTGCCAGCAGCTTACGGCTAGCGGGACAAGAGACCCAGTACTTC.

In regard to this clonotype: Mismatch with germline at one junction end may stem from a read error. V usage is TRBV4-1 and J usage is TRBJ2-2; D is perhaps TRBD1 or TRBD2 (5 bases each). Per germline, CDR1 MGHRA and CDR2 YSYEKL. CDR3 length equals 16 residues. Here the CDR3 reads CAGSQVGAANTGELFF. The CDR3 region has the DNA TGCGCCGGCAGCCAAGTCGGGGCCGCGAACACCGGGGAGCTGTTTTTT.

This clonotype was seen a few times. Mismatch with germline at one junction end may stem from a read error. This chain joins TRBV11-3 and TRBJ1-1; D possibly corresponds to TRBD1 (5 bases). The germline CDR1 and CDR2 sequences are SGHNT and YENEEA. CDR3 length: 14 amino acids. This CDR3 reads CASSLDPDSAEAFF. CDR3 in DNA: TGTGCCAGCAGCTTAGACCCCGACAGTGCTGAAGCCTTCTTT.

Comment on this clonotype: Germline and junction disagree at one end, which may indicate a read error. The J gene is TRBJ2-5, the V gene TRBV10-3, with TRBD1 as a possible D gene (6 bases). Germline V lookup: CDR1 ENHRY, CDR2 SYGVKD. This CDR3 spans 12 amino acids. The CDR3 DNA is TGTGCCACCAGTGATCAGGGGGAGACCCAGTACTTC. Protein product: CATSDQGETQYF.

Note on this clonotype: A junction end diverges from the germline sequence, so it may reflect a read error. V and J are TRBV5-6 and TRBJ2-5, with TRBD1 as a possible D gene (5 bases). CDR1 is SGHDT and CDR2 is YYEEEE in the germline V gene. The CDR3 length is 14 residues. For the CDR3, the DNA is TGTGCTAGCAACGCCCCAGGGTTTGGAGAGACCCAGTACTTC. Translating it yields CASNAPGFGETQYF.

This clonotype was picked up a small number of times. J is TRBJ2-3 and V is TRBV12-3 or TRBV12-4; TRBD1 matches at 11 bases. This CDR3 has 13 amino acids. With V trimmed by 9 bases and J by 2 bases, 1 base remained unmatched. The CDR3 here is CASGQGATDTQYF. The CDR3 region has the DNA TGTGCCAGTGGACAGGGGGCCACAGATACGCAGTATTTT.

The V gene is TRBV12-3 or TRBV12-4, the J gene TRBJ2-1, with TRBD2 matching over 8 bases. With 4 bases clipped from V and 0 bases from J, the junction kept 8 bases outside the gene matches. The CDR3 sequence is 17 residues long. The CDR3 loop is CASSSGGIGISYNEQFF. For the CDR3, the DNA is TGTGCCAGCAGTTCGGGGGGGATCGGGATCTCCTACAATGAGCAGTTCTTC.

This clonotype showed up just once. One end of the junction varies from germline; a read error may be responsible. The CDR3 region is CASSLVQGEKTQYF. The CDR3 DNA is TGTGCCAGCAGCTTAGTACAGGGTGAAAAGACACAGTACTTC. J is TRBJ2-5 and V is TRBV11-2, with TRBD1 as a possible D gene (6 bases). Per the germline V gene, CDR1 is SGHAT and CDR2 is FQNNGV. The CDR3 covers 14 residues.

As to this clonotype: At one end the junction does not follow the germline gene, possibly because of a read error. V gene TRBV11-1 combines with J gene TRBJ2-1; the match to TRBD2 covers 10 bases. CDR1 and CDR2 from the germline V gene are SGHAT and FQDESV (reference sequence). CDR3 length: 16 amino acids. The CDR3 DNA sequence: TGTGCCAGCAGCTCCCAACTAGCGGGGCCAGACAATGAGCGGTTCTTC. It encodes CASSSQLAGPDNERFF. Drawing the rest from reference TRBV11-1 and TRBJ2-1, the complete variable domain is EAEVAQSPRYKITEKSQAVAFWCDPISGHATLYWYRQILGQGPELLVQFQDESVVDDSQLPKDRFSAERLKGVDSTLKIQPAELGDSAMYLCASSSQLAGPDNERFFGPGTRLTVL.

In DNA form, the CDR3 reads TGTGCCAGCAGTTACTCGTTCGGGACAGCCTTGAATGAGCAGTTCTTC. Its translation: CASSYSFGTALNEQFF. The rearrangement joins TRBV6-5 to TRBJ2-1, with 7 bases that match TRBD1. CDR3 length equals 16 residues. In germline, CDR1 is MNHEY, CDR2 SVGAGI. V lost 0 bases, J lost 7 bases, and 9 bases stayed unmatched.

The chain recombines TRBV6-2 or TRBV6-3 with TRBJ1-6; D is undetermined. The CDR3 is 13 amino acids. The V gene lost 7 bases and the J gene lost 7 bases, with 11 bases spanning the gap. In germline, CDR1 is MNHEY, CDR2 SVGEGT. The CDR3 DNA reads as TGTGCCAGCACCGAGGTGGAAAATTCACCCCTCCACTTT. It translates to CASTEVENSPLHF.

This clonotype came up a few times. The genes are TRBV10-3 and TRBJ2-3, with 7 bases aligning to TRBD1. V lost 3 bases to trimming and J lost 2 bases; unmatched junction nucleotides: 11. CDR3 size: 17 residues. CDR1 and CDR2 (germline): ENHRY, SYGVKD. The CDR3 DNA reads TGTGCCATCAGTGACGGGACAGTGGGTACCCACACAGATACGCAGTATTTT. Translated, it gives CAISDGTVGTHTDTQYF.

This clonotype was counted ten times or more. The J gene is TRBJ2-1, the V gene TRBV11-2; D perhaps matches TRBD2 (5 bases). The length of the CDR3 is 14 residues. The germline gives CDR1 SGHAT, CDR2 FQNNGV. V was shortened by 5 bases and J by 0 bases, with 8 bases between the two germline ends. The CDR3 spells CASSTGFSYNEQFF. CDR3 DNA: TGTGCCAGCAGCACGGGGTTCTCCTACAATGAGCAGTTCTTC.

The chain couples TRBV11-2 to TRBJ2-7; D ambiguous. CDR1 is SGHAT, CDR2 FQNNGV, per germline. V was trimmed by 5 bases and J by 7 bases, leaving 15 bases between them. This CDR3 is built from 13 residues. In DNA, the CDR3 is TGTGCCAGCAGCGTTGCCGACCACAATGAGCAGTACTTC. Protein sequence: CASSVADHNEQYF.

This chain links TRBV6-5 with TRBJ2-1; 9 bases agree with TRBD2. The CDR3 loop spans 15 amino acids. Looked up from germline, CDR1 is MNHEY and CDR2 is SVGAGI. V shed 6 bases, J shed 1 base, and the junction held 4 bases outside the gene matches. The chain's CDR3 is CASRPSGISYNEQFF. CDR3 coding DNA: TGTGCCAGCAGACCTAGCGGGATTTCCTACAATGAGCAGTTCTTC.

This clonotype turned up a few times. This chain links TRBV29-1 with TRBJ1-4; D gene uncertain. CDR1 is SQVTM and CDR2 is ANQGSEA in the germline V gene. CDR3 length: 14 amino acids. V lost 0 bases, J lost 1 base, and 6 bases lay in between. CDR3: CSVEEPGTNEKLFF. CDR3 DNA: TGCAGCGTTGAAGAACCGGGAACTAATGAAAAACTGTTTTTT.

This clonotype was recorded many times. The V and J genes are TRBV29-1 and TRBJ2-3; a possible D gene is TRBD2 (6 bases). The ends were cut back, 3 bases at V and 4 bases at J, with 17 bases in the middle. Germline V gives CDR1 SQVTM, CDR2 ANQGSEA. This CDR3 is 15 amino acids long. The CDR3 reads CSVELPGRIADTQYF. The CDR3 DNA sequence: TGCAGCGTTGAGTTACCCGGGAGAATTGCAGATACGCAGTATTTT.

The genes are TRBV6-1 and TRBJ2-7; the D gene is possibly TRBD2 (5 bases). Germline assignment: CDR1 MNHNS and CDR2 SASEGT. V was pared by 3 bases and J by 2 bases, with 14 bases between. This CDR3 region has 15 residues. CDR3 DNA: TGTGCCAGCAGTGATTTCGGGGAACGGGCCTACGAGCAGTACTTC. It codes for CASSDFGERAYEQYF.

This clonotype was recorded only once. The chain carries TRBV29-1 and TRBJ1-5, with D possibly TRBD1 on 6 matching bases. The CDR3 has 13 residues. Germline V lookup: CDR1 SQVTM, CDR2 ANQGSEA. V was pared by 5 bases and J by 7 bases, with 15 bases between. The CDR3 here is CSVTTGTGQPQHF. The CDR3 region has the DNA TGCAGCGTTACAACAGGGACGGGCCAGCCCCAGCATTTT.